Only a few counts were recorded for the clone carrying this T cell receptor (beta chain). No antigen is known for it. TCRdb ran MiXCR on the reads and lists one entry per CDR3 protein. The sample includes 150,000 to 200,000 distinct CDR3 sequences, over 13% of them seen just once. This entry is derived from a study of T cell repertoires in cytomegalovirus infection. Across the study: CMV infection together with matching HLA type was indicated by public TCR beta signatures. Whole-study findings and limits: The ex vivo response showed dominance by HLA-C-restricted CMV-specific TCR beta clonotypes. Summed frequency of shared TCR beta families picked out CMV carriers who also had the relevant HLA.

In germline, CDR1 is SGDLS, CDR2 YYNGEE. Deletions cut 3 bases from V and 3 bases from J, with 7 bases between. The CDR3 length is 13 residues. The sample taken for sequencing was PBMCs. The chain employs TRBV9 and TRBJ1-3, with D perhaps matching TRBD1 (5 bases). The TCR originated in a human donor in good health (CMV status not recorded). Some clones in this sample may be carry-over from other donors' samples. CDR3 protein: CASSEDNGNTIYF. In nucleotides, the CDR3 is TGTGCCAGCAGCGAGGACAATGGAAACACCATATATTTT. Full variable domain (missing parts from reference TRBV9 and TRBJ1-3): DSGVTQTPKHLITATGQRVTLRCSPRSGDLSVYWYQQSLDQGLQFLIQYYNGEERAKGNILERFSAQQFPDLHSELNLSSLELGDSALYFCASSEDNGNTIYFGEGSWLTVV.